The T cell receptor (beta chain) described here comes from a study of Ad26.COV2.S vaccination and SARS-CoV-2 variants. Study-level background: Recipients of Ad26.COV2.S got it intramuscularly, once or twice 56 days apart.

Method: immunoSEQ multiplex PCR; TCRdb's copy keeps in-frame clones and lacks some. The table lists about 680,000 clones, around 90% of them singletons, with roughly 1.5% in the top ten. The V end was cut by 1 base, the J end by 0 bases, with 9 bases between. Germline CDR1 and CDR2: SGHVS and FNYEAQ. The CDR3 sequence is 15 residues long. Study results and caveats: TCR breadth and depth estimates may have understated total T cell responses.

The treatment is: around 19 received Ad26.COV2.S at low or high dose, single or two shots; roughly five received placebo; per-sample allocation not given. The study sampled participants on day 63 after the first vaccine or placebo injection. Points on this clone: Its antigen is unidentified.

The starting material was peripheral blood, obtained in a trial of Ad26.COV2.S vaccine versus placebo. This chain uses TRBV7-6 with TRBJ1-1, with D uncertain. The receptor was isolated from a person between 18 and 65 years old who received the Ad26.COV2.S COVID-19 vaccine or a placebo. The CDR3 spells CASSLDRYMNTEAFF. The CDR3 coding sequence is TGTGCCAGCAGCTTAGACAGATACATGAACACTGAAGCTTTCTTT.